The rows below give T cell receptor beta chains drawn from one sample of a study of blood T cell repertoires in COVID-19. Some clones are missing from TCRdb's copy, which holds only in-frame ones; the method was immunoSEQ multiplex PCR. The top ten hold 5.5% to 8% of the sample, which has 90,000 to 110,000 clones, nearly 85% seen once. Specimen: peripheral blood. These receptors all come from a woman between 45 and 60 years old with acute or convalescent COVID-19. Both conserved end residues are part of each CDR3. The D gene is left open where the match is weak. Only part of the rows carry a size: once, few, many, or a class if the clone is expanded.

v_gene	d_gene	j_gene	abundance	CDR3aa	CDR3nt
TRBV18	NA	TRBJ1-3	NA	CASSPGIRDSGNTIYF	TGTGCCAGCTCACCAGGTATCAGGGACTCTGGAAACACCATATATTTT
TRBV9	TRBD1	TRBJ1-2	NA	CASSGAGTGYGYTF	TGTGCCAGCAGCGGAGCCGGGACAGGCTATGGCTACACCTTC
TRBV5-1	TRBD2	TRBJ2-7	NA	CASSLAGVAGYEQYF	TGCGCCAGCAGCTTGGCCGGGGTAGCGGGGTACGAGCAGTACTTC
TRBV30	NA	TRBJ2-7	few	CAWSVRGAYEQYF	TGTGCCTGGAGTGTAAGAGGAGCCTACGAGCAGTACTTC
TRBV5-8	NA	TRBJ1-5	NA	CASSSYRRGQPQHF	TGTGCCAGCAGCTCATATAGGCGGGGGCAGCCCCAGCATTTT
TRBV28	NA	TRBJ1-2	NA	CASRAGFDNYGYTF	TGTGCCAGCAGGGCAGGGTTCGATAACTATGGCTACACCTTC
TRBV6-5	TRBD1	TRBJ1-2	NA	CASRDRGRNYGYTF	TGTGCCAGCAGGGACAGGGGGCGCAACTATGGCTACACCTTC
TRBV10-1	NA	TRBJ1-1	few	CASSVPGSTEAFF	TGCGCCAGCAGTGTTCCGGGTAGCACTGAAGCTTTCTTT
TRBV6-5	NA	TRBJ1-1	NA	CASNPWGTNTEAFF	TGTGCCAGCAACCCCTGGGGCACGAACACTGAAGCTTTCTTT
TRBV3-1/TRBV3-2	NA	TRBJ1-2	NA	CASSQGSRREGYTF	TGTGCCAGCAGCCAAGGCTCCCGCAGGGAAGGCTACACCTTC
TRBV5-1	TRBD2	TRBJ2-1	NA	CASSLGASGFNEQFF	TGCGCCAGCAGCTTGGGGGCTAGCGGTTTCAATGAGCAGTTCTTC
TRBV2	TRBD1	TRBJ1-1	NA	CASSEGGQGKAFF	TGTGCCAGCAGTGAAGGGGGACAGGGGAAAGCTTTCTTT
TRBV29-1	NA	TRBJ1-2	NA	CSAAVTVDYGYTF	TGCAGCGCAGCAGTAACAGTAGATTATGGCTACACCTTC
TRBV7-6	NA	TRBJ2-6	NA	CASSLASGSGANVLTF	TGTGCCAGCAGCTTAGCTTCGGGCTCTGGGGCCAACGTCCTGACTTTC
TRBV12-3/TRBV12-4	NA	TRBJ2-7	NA	CASSLNDLGQYF	TGTGCCAGCAGTTTAAACGACTTGGGGCAGTACTTC
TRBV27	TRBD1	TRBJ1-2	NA	CASSLNRGSNYGYTF	TGTGCCAGCAGCTTAAACAGGGGTTCAAACTATGGCTACACCTTC
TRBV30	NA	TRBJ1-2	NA	CAWSASTGVYYGYTF	TGTGCCTGGAGTGCATCAACCGGGGTTTACTATGGCTACACCTTC
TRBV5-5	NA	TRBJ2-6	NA	CASSLFAGQGANVLTF	TGTGCCAGCAGCTTGTTCGCAGGGCAGGGGGCCAACGTCCTGACTTTC
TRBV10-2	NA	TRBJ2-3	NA	CASGGGPDTQYF	TGCGCCAGCGGGGGGGGGCCAGATACGCAGTATTTT
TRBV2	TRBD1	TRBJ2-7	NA	CASGDGAGGSYEQYF	TGTGCCAGTGGGGACGGGGCAGGGGGATCCTACGAGCAGTACTTC
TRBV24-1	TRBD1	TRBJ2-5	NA	CATSDPSDRGAGETQYF	TGTGCCACCAGTGATCCTTCAGACAGGGGGGCAGGGGAGACCCAGTACTTC
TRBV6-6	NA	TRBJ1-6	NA	CASSPRGGNSPLHF	TGTGCCAGCAGTCCCCGGGGGGGCAATTCACCCCTCCACTTT
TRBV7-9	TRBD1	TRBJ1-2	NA	CASSSTRTGTHYGYTF	TGTGCCAGCAGCTCCACTAGGACAGGGACCCACTATGGCTACACCTTC
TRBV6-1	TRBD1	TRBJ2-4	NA	CASSERAFGTGRNIQYF	TGTGCCAGCAGTGAACGCGCTTTTGGGACAGGGCGAAACATTCAGTACTTC
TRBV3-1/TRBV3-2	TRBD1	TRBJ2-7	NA	CASSLPGQGSYEQYF	TGTGCCAGCAGCCTACCAGGACAGGGTTCCTACGAGCAGTACTTC
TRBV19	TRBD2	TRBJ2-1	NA	CASSIPNSGGEFF	TGTGCCAGTAGTATACCTAATAGCGGGGGCGAGTTCTTC
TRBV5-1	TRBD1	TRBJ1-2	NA	CASSLASDRHGYTF	TGCGCCAGCAGCTTGGCATCGGACAGGCATGGCTACACCTTC
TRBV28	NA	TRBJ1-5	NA	CASKGGGEGQPQHF	TGTGCCAGCAAAGGGGGGGGCGAGGGTCAGCCCCAGCATTTT
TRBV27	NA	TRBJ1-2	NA	CASSLSGGYGYTF	TGTGCCAGCAGTTTATCAGGAGGGTATGGCTACACCTTC
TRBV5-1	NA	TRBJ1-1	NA	CASSFDTNTEAFF	TGCGCCAGCAGTTTTGACACGAACACTGAAGCTTTCTTT
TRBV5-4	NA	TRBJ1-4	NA	CASDIRGGKTVF	TGTGCCAGCGACATTAGGGGGGGAAAAACTGTTTTT
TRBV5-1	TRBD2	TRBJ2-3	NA	CASSLGTSGGPDTQYF	TGCGCCAGCAGCTTGGGTACTAGCGGGGGCCCAGATACGCAGTATTTT
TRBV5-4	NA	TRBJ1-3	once	CASSSRPGLAGNTIYF	TGTGCCAGCAGCTCGCGACCGGGGCTAGCGGGAAACACCATATATTTT
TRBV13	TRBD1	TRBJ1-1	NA	CASSQIWGQVDLNTEAFF	TGTGCCAGCAGCCAAATTTGGGGACAGGTCGATCTAAACACTGAAGCTTTCTTT
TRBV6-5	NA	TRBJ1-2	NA	CASSYDPGGSYGYTF	TGTGCCAGCAGTTACGACCCGGGAGGTAGCTATGGCTACACCTTC
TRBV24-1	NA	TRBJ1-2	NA	CATSDSVGYTF	TGTGCCACCAGTGATTCGGTTGGCTACACCTTC
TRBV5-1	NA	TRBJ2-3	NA	CASSARQVTDTQYF	TGCGCCAGCAGCGCCCGACAGGTGACAGATACGCAGTATTTT
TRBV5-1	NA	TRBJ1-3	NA	CASSLEGQGSPIYF	TGCGCCAGCAGCTTGGAAGGGCAGGGGTCACCCATATATTTT
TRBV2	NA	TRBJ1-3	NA	CASTPRQLISGNTIYF	TGTGCCAGCACCCCCAGACAGCTTATTTCTGGAAACACCATATATTTT
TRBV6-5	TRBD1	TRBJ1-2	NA	CASSSSEKGARGYTF	TGTGCCAGCAGTTCCTCGGAGAAGGGGGCGCGTGGCTACACCTTC
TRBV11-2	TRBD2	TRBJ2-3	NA	CASSSGLAGRNTQYF	TGTGCCAGCAGCTCCGGACTAGCGGGGAGGAATACGCAGTATTTT
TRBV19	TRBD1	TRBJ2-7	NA	CAGQRGTGAGEQYF	TGTGCCGGCCAACGTGGGACAGGGGCGGGCGAGCAGTACTTC
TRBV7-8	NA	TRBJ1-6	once	CASSLEGDSSPLHF	TGTGCCAGCAGCTTAGAAGGGGATAGTTCACCCCTCCACTTT
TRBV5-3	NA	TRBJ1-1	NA	CARRPSRKPSTDPNTEAFF	TGTGCCAGAAGACCCTCCCGGAAACCTTCGACAGATCCTAACACTGAAGCTTTCTTT
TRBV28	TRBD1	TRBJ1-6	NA	CASRWGTVNSPLHF	TGTGCCAGCAGGTGGGGGACAGTTAATTCACCCCTCCACTTT
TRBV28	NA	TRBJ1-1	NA	CASNSFAQPEAFF	TGTGCCAGCAACAGTTTTGCGCAGCCAGAAGCTTTCTTT
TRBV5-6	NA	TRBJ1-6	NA	CASSSPSRGSYSPLHF	TGTGCCAGCAGCTCCCCCTCGCGGGGGTCCTATTCACCCCTCCACTTT
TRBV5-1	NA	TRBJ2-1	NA	CASSWGTGLNEQFF	TGCGCCAGCAGCTGGGGTACAGGGTTGAATGAGCAGTTCTTC
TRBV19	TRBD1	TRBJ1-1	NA	CASSIQGGNTEAFF	TGTGCCAGTAGTATTCAAGGGGGCAACACTGAAGCTTTCTTT
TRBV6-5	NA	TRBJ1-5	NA	CASRWMGIYQPQHF	TGTGCCAGCAGATGGATGGGCATCTATCAGCCCCAGCATTTT
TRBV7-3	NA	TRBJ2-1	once	CASSLIQTKLQGEQFF	TGTGCCAGCAGCTTAATTCAGACCAAGCTTCAGGGTGAGCAGTTCTTC
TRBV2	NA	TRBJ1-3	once	CASSPEQSSGNTIYF	TGTGCCAGCAGCCCCGAACAGAGCTCTGGAAACACCATATATTTT
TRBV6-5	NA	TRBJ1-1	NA	CASSYPQATEAFF	TGTGCCAGCAGTTACCCCCAGGCCACTGAAGCTTTCTTT
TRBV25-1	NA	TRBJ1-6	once	CASSESGVWNSPLHF	TGTGCCAGCAGTGAATCCGGGGTATGGAATTCACCCCTCCACTTT
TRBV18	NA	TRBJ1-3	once	CASSPGSPGNTIYF	TGTGCCAGCTCGCCTGGGAGTCCGGGGAACACCATATATTTT